This T cell receptor beta chain was recovered during a study of shared clonotypes between healthy human individuals. For each subset, genomic DNA was distributed in equal portions over several immunoSEQ plates. In the source study's methods: ImmunoSEQ yielded junction-only sequences lacking quality scores, so filtering differed. Sequencing was performed with immunoSEQ multiplex PCR; in TCRdb, only in-frame clones are kept and a portion is missing. The D gene and trimming were derived from the DNA, and the V and J assignments and clone size from that table. The sample holds more than 400,000 clones, 81% seen once. With V trimmed by 10 bases and J by 2 bases, 7 bases remained unmatched. The CDR3 runs to 15 residues. Germline CDR1 SGHTA, CDR2 FQGNSA. Around 100 million PBMCs went into genomic DNA for unsorted samples.

The source material was PBMCs. The chain has TRBV7-2 and TRBJ2-2, with 10 bases lining up with TRBD2. The receptor was isolated from a woman in her forties in good health. Some clones in this sample may be carry-over from other donors' samples. DNA for the CDR3: TGTGCCACGGCCGGGACTAGCGTTAACACCGGGGAGCTGTTTTTT. Its protein product is CATAGTSVNTGELFF. Filled out from reference TRBV7-2 and TRBJ2-2, the complete variable domain reads GAGVSQSPSNKVTEKGKDVELRCDPISGHTALYWYRQSLGQGLEFLIYFQGNSAPDKSGLPSDRFSAERTGGSVSTLTIQRTQQEDSAVYLCATAGTSVNTGELFFGEGSRLTVL.